What follows are 14 T cell receptor beta chains derived from one specimen sequenced in a study of Ad26.COV2.S vaccination and SARS-CoV-2 variants. Measured with immunoSEQ multiplex PCR; TCRdb has only the in-frame clones, and not every one. The top ten hold roughly 4.3% of the sample, which has more than 400,000 clones, roughly 91% seen once. Treatment noted: 15 to 20 received Ad26.COV2.S at low or high dose, single or two shots; several received placebo; per-sample allocation not given. The samples date from day 63 after the first vaccine or placebo injection. Sequenced material: peripheral blood, taken in a trial of Ad26.COV2.S vaccine versus placebo. These receptors originate from a person aged 18-60 years who received the Ad26.COV2.S COVID-19 vaccine or a placebo.

The chain couples TRBV28 to TRBJ2-5; 7 positions agree with TRBD1. The CDR3 covers 16 residues. Looked up from germline, CDR1 is MDHEN and CDR2 is SYDVKM. V was clipped by 2 bases and J by 2 bases; unmatched bases: 8. CDR3 in amino acids: CASSLLLRTGQETQYF. CDR3 nucleotides: TGTGCCAGCAGTTTACTTCTCCGGACAGGACAAGAGACCCAGTACTTC.

This rearrangement joins TRBV5-1 to TRBJ2-7; no clear D. The V gene's germline CDR1 is SGHRS and CDR2 YFSETQ. The CDR3 consists of 14 residues. The V end was cut by 4 bases, the J end by 1 base, with 12 bases between. CDR3 DNA: TGCGCCAGCAGCAGTGACGGTGCTTCCTACGAGCAGTACTTC. Translating gives CASSSDGASYEQYF.

This chain links TRBV15 with TRBJ1-2, with 9 bases matching TRBD1. V dropped 1 base and J dropped 8; count of bases not matched to a gene: 5. CDR3 size: 14 residues. Germline CDR1 is LNHNV and CDR2 is YYDKDF (reference sequence). The CDR3 region is CATSRGDRAYGYTF. Written as DNA, the CDR3 is TGTGCCACCAGCAGAGGGGACAGGGCTTACGGCTACACCTTC.

This clone has only one observation. The chain is built from TRBV12-3 or TRBV12-4 and TRBJ1-2; D remains unclear. The ends were cut back, 7 bases at V and 1 base at J, with 10 bases in the middle. This CDR3 region has 13 residues. The CDR3 DNA sequence: TGTGCCAGCACCAGATCGAGTAACTATGGCTACACCTTC. This translates into CASTRSSNYGYTF.

This clone was detected a few times. V is TRBV7-2 and J is TRBJ1-5; 8 nucleotides line up with TRBD1. There are 16 residues in the CDR3. The V gene end was trimmed by 5 bases and the J gene end by 6 bases; junction bases not matched to a gene: 12. Germline assignment: CDR1 SGHTA and CDR2 FQGNSA. In nucleotides, the CDR3 is TGTGCCAGCAGCCCGAGAGGGACAGGAGGTAGTCAGCCCCAGCATTTT. Encoded protein: CASSPRGTGGSQPQHF.

The V and J genes are TRBV5-1 and TRBJ1-1; D uncertain. The germline CDR1 and CDR2 sequences are SGHRS and YFSETQ. The CDR3 is 14 amino acids. Trimming pared 4 bases from V and 4 bases from J, leaving 14 bases between. The CDR3 spells CASSGYGVGTEAFF. The CDR3 nucleotides read TGCGCCAGCAGCGGATATGGGGTCGGCACTGAAGCTTTCTTT.

The chain is built from TRBV5-1 and TRBJ1-2; TRBD1 matches at 9 bases. In germline, CDR1 is SGHRS, CDR2 YFSETQ. The CDR3 is made up of 13 amino acids. V dropped 4 bases and J dropped 5; count of bases not matched to a gene: 3. CDR3: CASSNGQGYGYTF. The CDR3 nucleotides are TGCGCCAGCAGCAACGGACAGGGGTATGGCTACACCTTC.

This clone was counted once. The V gene is TRBV29-1, the J gene TRBJ2-2, with D unclear. The germline CDR1 and CDR2 sequences are SQVTM and ANQGSEA. This CDR3 spans 13 amino acids. The germline V and J ends were trimmed by 4 bases and 2 bases, with 8 bases remaining between them. The CDR3 spells CSVAEPNTGELFF. The DNA of the CDR3 is TGCAGCGTTGCTGAGCCCAACACCGGGGAGCTGTTTTTT.

The chain has TRBV13 and TRBJ2-7; 9 bases line up with TRBD1. V trimming: 3 bases; J trimming: 2 bases; junction bases outside the gene matches: 2. The CDR3 contains 14 residues. Per the germline V gene, CDR1 is PRHDT and CDR2 is FYEKMQ (reference sequence). As DNA, the CDR3 is TGTGCCAGCAGCTTGAACAGGGGGCCCTACGAGCAGTACTTC. This encodes CASSLNRGPYEQYF.

V gene TRBV11-2 combines with J gene TRBJ2-7; TRBD2 matches at 9 bases. J was trimmed by 0 bases and V by 0 bases; bases with no gene match: 15. CDR1 SGHAT and CDR2 FQNNGV come from the germline V gene. The CDR3 contains 20 residues. CDR3 in DNA: TGTGCCAGCAGCTTAGATGTTGGGACTAGCCTAAATTGGGGCTCCTACGAGCAGTACTTC. Translation gives CASSLDVGTSLNWGSYEQYF. Filled out from reference TRBV11-2 and TRBJ2-7, the complete variable domain reads EAGVAQSPRYKIIEKRQSVAFWCNPISGHATLYWYQQILGQGPKLLIQFQNNGVVDDSQLPKDRFSAERLKGVDSTLKIQPAKLEDSAVYLCASSLDVGTSLNWGSYEQYFGPGTRLTVT.

The chain has TRBV7-9 and TRBJ2-7, with TRBD2 matching over 10 bases. The CDR3 totals 15 residues. The germline CDR1 and CDR2 sequences are SEHNR and FQNEAQ (reference sequence). V lost 4 bases to trimming and J lost 4 bases; unmatched junction nucleotides: 7. The CDR3 sequence: CASSSVTSGFYEQYF. The CDR3, as DNA: TGTGCCAGCAGCTCCGTGACTAGCGGGTTTTACGAGCAGTACTTC.

V gene TRBV18 combines with J gene TRBJ1-6; D is perhaps TRBD1 (5 bases). The CDR3 is 17 amino acids. V dropped 2 bases and J dropped 0 bases, with 11 bases sitting between them. Germline V lookup: CDR1 KGHSH, CDR2 LQKENI. Here the CDR3 DNA reads TGTGCCAGCTCACCAGGGGCAGAAAGCTCCTATAATTCACCCCTCCACTTT. Amino acids: CASSPGAESSYNSPLHF.

This clone has just a few counts. J is TRBJ1-5 and V is TRBV28, with D possibly matching TRBD1 (5 bases). V was pared by 5 bases and J by 1 base, with 12 bases between. Germline CDR1 is MDHEN and CDR2 is SYDVKM. The CDR3 spans 15 residues. The CDR3 loop is CASSPFRGSNQPQHF. In DNA form, the CDR3 reads TGTGCCAGCAGTCCCTTTAGGGGAAGCAATCAGCCCCAGCATTTT.

The V and J genes are TRBV9 and TRBJ2-2; 9 nucleotides align to TRBD2. V lost 2 bases to trimming and J lost 4 bases; unmatched junction nucleotides: 6. The germline gives CDR1 SGDLS, CDR2 YYNGEE. The CDR3 loop spans 16 amino acids. Here the CDR3 reads CASSVGGRAVTGELFF. CDR3 DNA sequence: TGTGCCAGCAGCGTGGGCGGGAGGGCCGTCACCGGGGAGCTGTTTTTT.